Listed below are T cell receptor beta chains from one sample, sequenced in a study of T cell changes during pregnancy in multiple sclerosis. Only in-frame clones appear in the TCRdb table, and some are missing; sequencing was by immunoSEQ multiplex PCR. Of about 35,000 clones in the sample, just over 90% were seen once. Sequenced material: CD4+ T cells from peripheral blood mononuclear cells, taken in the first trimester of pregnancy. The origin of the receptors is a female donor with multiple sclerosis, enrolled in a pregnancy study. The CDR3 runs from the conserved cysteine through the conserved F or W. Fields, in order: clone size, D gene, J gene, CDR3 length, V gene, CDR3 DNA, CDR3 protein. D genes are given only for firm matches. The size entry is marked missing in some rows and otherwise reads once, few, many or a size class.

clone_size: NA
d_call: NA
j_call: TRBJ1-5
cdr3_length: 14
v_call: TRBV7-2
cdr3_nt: TGTGCCAGCAGCTTACAACGCGGCAATCAGCCCCAGCATTTT
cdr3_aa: CASSLQRGNQPQHF

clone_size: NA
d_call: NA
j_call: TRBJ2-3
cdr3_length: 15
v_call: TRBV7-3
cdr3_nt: TGTGCCAGCAGCAACCCCAGGGGCAACACAGATACGCAGTATTTT
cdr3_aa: CASSNPRGNTDTQYF

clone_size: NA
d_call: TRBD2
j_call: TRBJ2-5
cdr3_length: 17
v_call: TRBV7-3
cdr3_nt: TGTGCCAGCAGCTTAATGGGGCTAGCGGGGGTTGAGGAGACCCAGTACTTC
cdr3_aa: CASSLMGLAGVEETQYF

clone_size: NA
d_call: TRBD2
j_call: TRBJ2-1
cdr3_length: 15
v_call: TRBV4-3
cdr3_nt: TGCGCCAGCAGCCAAGCTACCCGGGAGGGCGGTGAGCAGTTCTTC
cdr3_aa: CASSQATREGGEQFF

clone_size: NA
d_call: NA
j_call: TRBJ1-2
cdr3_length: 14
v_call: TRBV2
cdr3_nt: TGTGCCAGCAGTGCGGGATCTCCTTTCTATGGCTACACCTTC
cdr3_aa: CASSAGSPFYGYTF

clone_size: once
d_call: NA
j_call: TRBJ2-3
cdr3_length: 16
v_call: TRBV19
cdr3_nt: TGTGCCAGTAGTAGGCCGGGAACAGCTAGCACAGATACGCAGTATTTT
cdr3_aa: CASSRPGTASTDTQYF

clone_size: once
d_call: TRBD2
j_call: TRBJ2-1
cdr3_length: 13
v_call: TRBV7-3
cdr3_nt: TGTGCCAGCAGATTAGGCGGGGGCAATGAGCAGTTCTTC
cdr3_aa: CASRLGGGNEQFF

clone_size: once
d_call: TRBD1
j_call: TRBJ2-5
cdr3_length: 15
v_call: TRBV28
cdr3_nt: TGTGCCAGCAGTTCAGCGGGACAGGGGAAAGAGACCCAGTACTTC
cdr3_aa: CASSSAGQGKETQYF

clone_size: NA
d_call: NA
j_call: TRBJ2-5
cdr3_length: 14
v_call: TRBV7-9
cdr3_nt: TGTGCCAGCAGCTTACAGGGTTGGGATGTGGCCCAGTACTTC
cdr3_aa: CASSLQGWDVAQYF

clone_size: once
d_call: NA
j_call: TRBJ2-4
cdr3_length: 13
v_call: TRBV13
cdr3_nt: TGTGCCAGCAGCTTACGACTAGGAGACATTCAGTACTTC
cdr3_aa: CASSLRLGDIQYF

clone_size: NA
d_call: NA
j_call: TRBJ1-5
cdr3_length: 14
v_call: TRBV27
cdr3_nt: TGTGCCAGCAGTTCCCGGGTGGCGAATCAGCCCCAGCATTTT
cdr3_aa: CASSSRVANQPQHF

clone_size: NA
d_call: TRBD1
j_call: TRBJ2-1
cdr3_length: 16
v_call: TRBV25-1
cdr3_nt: TGTGCCAGCAGTGAGCGACTCTCCGGGACAGCCCCATCGCAGTTCTTC
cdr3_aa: CASSERLSGTAPSQFF

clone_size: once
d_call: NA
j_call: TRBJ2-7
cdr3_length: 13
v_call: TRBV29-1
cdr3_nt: TGCAGCGTTGTAAGTGTGGGAGTTCAGGAGCAGTACTTC
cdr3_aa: CSVVSVGVQEQYF

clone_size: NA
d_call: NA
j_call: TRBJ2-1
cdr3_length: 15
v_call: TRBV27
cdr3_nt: TGTGCCAGCCTCCGGTTACCCGGGGCCTACAATGAGCAGTTCTTC
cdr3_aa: CASLRLPGAYNEQFF

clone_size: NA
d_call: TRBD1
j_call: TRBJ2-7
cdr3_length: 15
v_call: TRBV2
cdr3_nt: TGTGCCAGCAGGGAAATGGACAGGATTTTCTACGAGCAGTACTTC
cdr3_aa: CASREMDRIFYEQYF

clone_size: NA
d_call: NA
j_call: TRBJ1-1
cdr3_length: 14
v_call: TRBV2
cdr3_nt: TGTGCCAGCAAAACCCAGGGGATGAACACTGAAGCTTTCTTT
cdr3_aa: CASKTQGMNTEAFF

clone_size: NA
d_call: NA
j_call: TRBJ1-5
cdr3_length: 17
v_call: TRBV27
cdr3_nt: TGTGCCAGCAGTTTCGCAGGGGCGCAGGGAATCAATCAGCCCCAGCATTTT
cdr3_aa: CASSFAGAQGINQPQHF

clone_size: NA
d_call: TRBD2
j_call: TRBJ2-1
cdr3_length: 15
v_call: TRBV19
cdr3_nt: TGTGCCAGTAACGGGGGGGGGATAAAGAGGAATGAGCAGTTCTTC
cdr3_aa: CASNGGGIKRNEQFF

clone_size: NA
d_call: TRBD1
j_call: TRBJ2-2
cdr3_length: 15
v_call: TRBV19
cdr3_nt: TGTGCCAGTAGCTACGGACAGGTGTTGGCCGGGGAGCTGTTTTTT
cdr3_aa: CASSYGQVLAGELFF

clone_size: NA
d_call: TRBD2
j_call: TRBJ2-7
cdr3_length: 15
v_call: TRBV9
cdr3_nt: TGTGCCAGCAGCGTAGCAAGCGGGAGGTCCTACGAGCAGTACTTC
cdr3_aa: CASSVASGRSYEQYF

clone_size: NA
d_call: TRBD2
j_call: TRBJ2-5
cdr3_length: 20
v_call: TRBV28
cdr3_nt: TGTGCCAGCCGGAGTCGAGCGGCGGGAGACATCCCCGGGTACCAAGAGACCCAGTACTTC
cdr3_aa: CASRSRAAGDIPGYQETQYF

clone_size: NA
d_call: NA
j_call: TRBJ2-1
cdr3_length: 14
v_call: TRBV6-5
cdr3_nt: TGTGCCAGCCGACCTGACCCCTTAGCGGGCAACAGGGTCTTC
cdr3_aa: CASRPDPLAGNRVF

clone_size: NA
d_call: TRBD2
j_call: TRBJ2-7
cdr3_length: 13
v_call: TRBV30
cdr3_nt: TGTGCCTGGAGAGGGACTAGGGAGGGGGGGCAGTACTTC
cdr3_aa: CAWRGTREGGQYF

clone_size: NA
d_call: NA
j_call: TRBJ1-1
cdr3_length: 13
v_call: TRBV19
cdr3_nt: TGTGCCAGTAGTATGGGCCGCGGGACTGAAGCTTTCTTT
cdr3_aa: CASSMGRGTEAFF